This T cell receptor (beta chain) was captured by sequencing in a study of vaccination and CD4 T cells after COVID-19. The treatment was: approximately 11-day PBMC culture with coronavirus spike peptide pools or control peptides (ViraFEST assay). Pre-COVID-19 pandemic sampling (2011-2018) yielded the unexposed donor's CD4+ T cells. When enough cells were available, unexposed-donor CD4+ T cells were probed with SARS-CoV-2 S/N and four cold-coronavirus spikes. Points on this clonotype: No antigen is known for it.

Sequencing of the DNA from cultured CD4+ T cells was carried out with the Oncomine TCR Beta short-read assay. Using its own MiXCR run on the PCR reads, TCRdb lists one record per CDR3 protein. The repertoire holds some 10,000 distinct CDR3 sequences, with less than 70% as singletons. V was pared by 6 bases and J by 6 bases, with 14 bases between. The CDR3 spans 13 residues. General study results and limits: The study sampled relatively few convalescent patients and omitted early post-infection timepoints. A median about 83% of convalescent patients' SARS-CoV-2-reactive clones emerged only after vaccination.

Sequenced input: CD4+ T cells from blood, cultured in vitro. This receptor was obtained from a human donor in good health. The V and J genes are TRBV12-3 or TRBV12-4 and TRBJ1-2; a weak D match, TRBD1 (5 bases). The CDR3 DNA reads TGTGCCAGCAGAGGGACCATATCTAATGGCTACACCTTC. It codes for CASRGTISNGYTF.